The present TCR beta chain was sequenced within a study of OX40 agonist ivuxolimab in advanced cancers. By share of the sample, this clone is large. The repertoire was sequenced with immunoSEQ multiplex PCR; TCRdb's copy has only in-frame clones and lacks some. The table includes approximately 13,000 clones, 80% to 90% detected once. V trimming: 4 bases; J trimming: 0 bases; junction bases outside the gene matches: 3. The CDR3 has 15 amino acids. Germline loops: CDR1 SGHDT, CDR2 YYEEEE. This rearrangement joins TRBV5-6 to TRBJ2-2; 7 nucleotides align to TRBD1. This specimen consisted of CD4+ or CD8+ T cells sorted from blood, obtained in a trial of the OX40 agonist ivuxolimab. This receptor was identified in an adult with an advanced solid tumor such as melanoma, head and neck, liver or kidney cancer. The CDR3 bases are TGTGCCAGCAGCGACGGGACAGCGAACACCGGGGAGCTGTTTTTT. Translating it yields CASSDGTANTGELFF.